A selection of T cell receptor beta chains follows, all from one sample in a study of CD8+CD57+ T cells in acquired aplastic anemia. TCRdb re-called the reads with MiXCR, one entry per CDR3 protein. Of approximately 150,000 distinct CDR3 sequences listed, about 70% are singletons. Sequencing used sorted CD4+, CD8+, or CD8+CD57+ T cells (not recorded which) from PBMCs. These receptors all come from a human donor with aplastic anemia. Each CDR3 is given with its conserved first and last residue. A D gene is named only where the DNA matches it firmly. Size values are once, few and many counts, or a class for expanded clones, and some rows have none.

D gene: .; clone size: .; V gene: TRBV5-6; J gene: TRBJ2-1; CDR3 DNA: TGTGCCAGCAGCTCTGGCCGGCCCTACAATGAGCAGTTCTTC; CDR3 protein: CASSSGRPYNEQFF
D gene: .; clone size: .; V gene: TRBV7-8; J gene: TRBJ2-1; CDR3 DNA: TGTGCCAGCAGCCTGCAGGGGCGACGGGGCAATGAGCAGTTCTTC; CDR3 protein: CASSLQGRRGNEQFF
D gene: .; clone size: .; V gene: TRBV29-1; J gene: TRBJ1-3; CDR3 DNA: TGCACCGGGGGTTCTGGAAACACCATATATTTT; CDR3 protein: CTGGSGNTIYF
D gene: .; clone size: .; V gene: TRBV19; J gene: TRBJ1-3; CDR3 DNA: TGTGCCAGTAGTATTCTGGGAAACACCATATATTTT; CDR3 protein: CASSILGNTIYF
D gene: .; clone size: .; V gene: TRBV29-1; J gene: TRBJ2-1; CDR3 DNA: TGCAGCGTGGAAGTCACCAGGGGAAATGAGCAGTTCTTC; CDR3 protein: CSVEVTRGNEQFF
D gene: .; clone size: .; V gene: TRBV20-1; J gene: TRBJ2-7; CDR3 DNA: TGCAGTGCTAGAATCCCGGCTGGGCAGTACTTC; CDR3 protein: CSARIPAGQYF
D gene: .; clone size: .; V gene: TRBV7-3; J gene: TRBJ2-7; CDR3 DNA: TGTGCCAGCAGCTTAATCGGAGACGGGACAAGCCCCACCGAGCAGTACTTC; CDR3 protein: CASSLIGDGTSPTEQYF
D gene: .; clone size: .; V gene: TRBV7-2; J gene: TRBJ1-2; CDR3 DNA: TGTGCCAGCAGCTTAGGGGACCTCCCCTATGGCTACACCTTC; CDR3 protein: CASSLGDLPYGYTF
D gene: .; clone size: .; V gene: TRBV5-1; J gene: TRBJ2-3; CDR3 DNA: TGCGCCAGCAGCTTGATCGGGGCAGGGACAGATACGCAGTATTTT; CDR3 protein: CASSLIGAGTDTQYF
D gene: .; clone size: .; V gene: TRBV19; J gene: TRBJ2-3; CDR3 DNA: TGTGCCAGTAGTAACGGAGGTTCGGATACGCAGTATTTT; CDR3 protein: CASSNGGSDTQYF
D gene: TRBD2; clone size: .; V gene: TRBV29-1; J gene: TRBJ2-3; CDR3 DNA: TGCAGCGTTGTTGGTACTAGCGGGAGCACAGATACGCAGTATTTT; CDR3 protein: CSVVGTSGSTDTQYF
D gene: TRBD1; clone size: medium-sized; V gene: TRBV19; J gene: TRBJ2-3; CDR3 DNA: TGTGCCAGTAGTCCCCTCCCGGGACAGGGAACAGATACGCAGTATTTT; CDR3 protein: CASSPLPGQGTDTQYF
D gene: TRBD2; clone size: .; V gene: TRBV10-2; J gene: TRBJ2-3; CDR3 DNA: TGCGCCAGCAGTGGATCACAGGCGGGGGGGACAGATACGCAGTATTTT; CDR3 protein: CASSGSQAGGTDTQYF
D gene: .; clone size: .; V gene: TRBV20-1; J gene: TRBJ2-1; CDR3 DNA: TGCAGTGCTAGAGATAGCCGCGGGGTCAGTACCAATGAGCAGTTCTTC; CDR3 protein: CSARDSRGVSTNEQFF
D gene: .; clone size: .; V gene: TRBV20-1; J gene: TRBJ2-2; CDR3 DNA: TGCAGTGCCAGCACCGACGGTGGGCGGCACACCGGGGAGCTGTTTTTT; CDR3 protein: CSASTDGGRHTGELFF
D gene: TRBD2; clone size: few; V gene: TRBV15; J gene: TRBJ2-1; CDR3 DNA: TGTGCCACCAGCAGAGTAGACGGGAGGAGAGGTGTGGGCTCCTACAATGAGCAGTTCTTC; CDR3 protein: CATSRVDGRRGVGSYNEQFF
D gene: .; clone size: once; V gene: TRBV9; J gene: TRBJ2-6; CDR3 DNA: TGTGCCAGCAGCGTAGAGGGGTTAGCCAACGTCCTGACTTTC; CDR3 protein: CASSVEGLANVLTF
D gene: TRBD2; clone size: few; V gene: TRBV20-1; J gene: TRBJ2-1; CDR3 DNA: TGCAGTGCTAGAGATCTAGCGGGCAGATACAATGAGCAGTTCTTC; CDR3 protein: CSARDLAGRYNEQFF
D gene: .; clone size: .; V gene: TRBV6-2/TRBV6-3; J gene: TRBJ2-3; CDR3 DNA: TGTGCCAGCACCTACAGGGACACTACCACAGATACGCAGTATTTT; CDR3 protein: CASTYRDTTTDTQYF
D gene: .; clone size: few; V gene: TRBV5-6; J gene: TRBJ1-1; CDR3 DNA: TGTGCCAGCAGCTTGGTCGGTGGCCCTGAAGCTTTCTTT; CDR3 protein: CASSLVGGPEAFF
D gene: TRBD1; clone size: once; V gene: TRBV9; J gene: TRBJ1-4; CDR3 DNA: TGTGCCAGCAGTGAATCCGGGACAGGGAGCGAAAAACTGTTTTTT; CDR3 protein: CASSESGTGSEKLFF
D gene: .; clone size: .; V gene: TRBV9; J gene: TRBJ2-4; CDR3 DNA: TGTGCCAGCAGCCAAACCAGGGAAAACATTCAGTACTTC; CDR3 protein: CASSQTRENIQYF
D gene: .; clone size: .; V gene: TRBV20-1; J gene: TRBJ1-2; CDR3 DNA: TGCAGTGCTAGTGGCCAGCTCTATGGCTACACCTTC; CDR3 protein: CSASGQLYGYTF
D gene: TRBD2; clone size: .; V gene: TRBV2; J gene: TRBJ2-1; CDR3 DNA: TGTGCCAGCAGTGATCCGGGACTAGCGCAAACCTACAATGAGCAGTTCTTC; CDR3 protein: CASSDPGLAQTYNEQFF
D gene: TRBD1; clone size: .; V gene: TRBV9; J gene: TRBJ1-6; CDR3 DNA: TGTGCCAGCAGCCCGACCCAGGGGGACCGTCTCCACTTT; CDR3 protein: CASSPTQGDRLHF
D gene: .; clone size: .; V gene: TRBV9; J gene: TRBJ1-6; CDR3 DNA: TGTGCCAGCAGCCCCCAATTTCAGGGCAATTCACCCCTCCACTTT; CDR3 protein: CASSPQFQGNSPLHF
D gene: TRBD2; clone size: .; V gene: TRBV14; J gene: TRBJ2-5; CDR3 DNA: TGTGCCAGCAGCCAAGAACTAGCGGGGGCCGGGACCCAGTACTTC; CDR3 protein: CASSQELAGAGTQYF
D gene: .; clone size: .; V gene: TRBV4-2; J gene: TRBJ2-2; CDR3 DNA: TGTGCCAGCAGCCGGCCTTTCGGGGAGCTGTTTTTT; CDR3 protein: CASSRPFGELFF
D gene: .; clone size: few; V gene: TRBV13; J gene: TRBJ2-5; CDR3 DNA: TGTGCCAGCAGCTCCCCAGGCGAGGCCGAGACGACCCAGTACTTC; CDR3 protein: CASSSPGEAETTQYF
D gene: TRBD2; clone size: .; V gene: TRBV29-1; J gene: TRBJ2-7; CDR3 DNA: TGCAGCGTTGGGGGACTAGCGAGGGACGAGCAGTACTTC; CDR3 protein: CSVGGLARDEQYF
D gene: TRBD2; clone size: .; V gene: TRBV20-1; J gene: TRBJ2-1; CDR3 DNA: TGCAGCCCCCTATCCGGGACTAGCGGGCCTGATGAGCAGTTCTTC; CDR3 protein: CSPLSGTSGPDEQFF
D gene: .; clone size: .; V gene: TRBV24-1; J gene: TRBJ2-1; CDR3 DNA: TGTGCCACCAGTGATTCCGGGACCACCAATGAGCAGTTCTTC; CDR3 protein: CATSDSGTTNEQFF
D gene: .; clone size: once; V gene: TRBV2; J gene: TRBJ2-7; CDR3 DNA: TGTGCCAGCAGGGGAACGGGGCAGTACTTC; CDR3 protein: CASRGTGQYF
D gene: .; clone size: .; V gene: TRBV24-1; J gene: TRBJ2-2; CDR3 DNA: TGTGCCACCAGTGATTTCGCAGGGAACACCGGGGAGCTGTTTTTT; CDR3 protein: CATSDFAGNTGELFF
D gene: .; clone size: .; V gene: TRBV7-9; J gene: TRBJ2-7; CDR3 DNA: TGTGCCAGCAGATACGCCACGTCCTACGAGCAGTACTTC; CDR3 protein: CASRYATSYEQYF
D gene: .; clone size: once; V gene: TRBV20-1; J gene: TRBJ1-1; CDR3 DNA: TGCAGTGCTAGAGTCGGAGATGGTACTGAAGCTTTCTTT; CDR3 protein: CSARVGDGTEAFF
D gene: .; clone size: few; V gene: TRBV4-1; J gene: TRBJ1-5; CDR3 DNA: TGCGCCAGCAGCCAAGATGCAGGGAGTCAGCCCCAGCATTTT; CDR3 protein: CASSQDAGSQPQHF
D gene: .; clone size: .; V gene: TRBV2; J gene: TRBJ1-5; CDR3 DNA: TGTGCCAGCAGTGTGAGTTTAATACAGGGCGGAACGAATCAGCCCCAGCATTTT; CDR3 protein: CASSVSLIQGGTNQPQHF
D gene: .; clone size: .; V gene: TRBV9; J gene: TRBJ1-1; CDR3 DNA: TGTGCCAGCAATCCAACGGGAGTGAACACTGAAGCTTTCTTT; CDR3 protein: CASNPTGVNTEAFF
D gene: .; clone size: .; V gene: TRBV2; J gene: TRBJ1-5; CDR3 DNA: TGTGCCAGCAGTGCCCTTAGCAATCAGCCCCAGCATTTT; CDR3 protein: CASSALSNQPQHF
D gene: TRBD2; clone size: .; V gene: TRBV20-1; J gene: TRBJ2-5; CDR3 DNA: TGCAGTGCTAGTTTGGCTAGCGGGAGGGAGGGAGAGACCCAGTACTTC; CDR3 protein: CSASLASGREGETQYF
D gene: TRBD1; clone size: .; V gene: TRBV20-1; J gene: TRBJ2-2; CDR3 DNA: TGCAGTGCTAGATTGGGACAGATGAACACCGGGGAGCTGTTTTTT; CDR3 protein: CSARLGQMNTGELFF
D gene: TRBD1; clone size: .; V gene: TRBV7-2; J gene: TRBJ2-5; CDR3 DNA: TGTGCCAGCAGTTCTGACAGGGCATTAGGAGAGACCCAGTACTTC; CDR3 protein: CASSSDRALGETQYF
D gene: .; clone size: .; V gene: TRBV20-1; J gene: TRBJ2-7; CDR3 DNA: TGCAGTGCTAGCAGGGTTTCCTCCGAGCAGTACTTC; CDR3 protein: CSASRVSSEQYF
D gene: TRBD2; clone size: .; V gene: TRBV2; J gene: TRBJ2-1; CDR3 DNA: TGTGCCAGCAGGAAGATAGCGGGAGATAATGAGCAGTTCTTC; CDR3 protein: CASRKIAGDNEQFF
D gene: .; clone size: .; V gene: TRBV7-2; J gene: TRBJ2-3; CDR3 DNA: TGTGCCAGCAGTTCCCGGGCGGATACGCAGTATTTT; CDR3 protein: CASSSRADTQYF
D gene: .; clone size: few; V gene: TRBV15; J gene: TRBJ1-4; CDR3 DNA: TGTGCCACCAGCATCCCAACGGTGGTTGAAAAACTGTTTTTT; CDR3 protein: CATSIPTVVEKLFF